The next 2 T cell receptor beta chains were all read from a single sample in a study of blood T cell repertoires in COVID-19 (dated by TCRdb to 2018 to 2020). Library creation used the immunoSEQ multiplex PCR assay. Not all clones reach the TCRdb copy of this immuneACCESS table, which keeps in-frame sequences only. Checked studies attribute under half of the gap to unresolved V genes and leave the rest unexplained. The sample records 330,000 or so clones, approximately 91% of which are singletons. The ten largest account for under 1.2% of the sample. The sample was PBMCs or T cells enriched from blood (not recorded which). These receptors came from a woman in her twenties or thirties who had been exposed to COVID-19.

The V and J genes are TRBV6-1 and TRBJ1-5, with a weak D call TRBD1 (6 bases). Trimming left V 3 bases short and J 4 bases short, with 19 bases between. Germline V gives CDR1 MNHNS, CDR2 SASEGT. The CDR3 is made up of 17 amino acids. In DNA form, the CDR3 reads TGTGCCAGCAGTGAGACAGGTGGAGTGAGTAGGAATCAGCCCCAGCATTTT. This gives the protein CASSETGGVSRNQPQHF.

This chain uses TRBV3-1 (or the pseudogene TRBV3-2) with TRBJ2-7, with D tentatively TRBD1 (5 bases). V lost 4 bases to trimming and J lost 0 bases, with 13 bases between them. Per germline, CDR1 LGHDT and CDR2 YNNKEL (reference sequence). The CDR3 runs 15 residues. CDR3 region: CASSPWGASSYEQYF. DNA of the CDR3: TGTGCCAGCAGCCCCTGGGGCGCGAGCTCCTACGAGCAGTACTTC.